Listed below are T cell receptor beta chains from one sample, sequenced in a study of CD8+ T cells in alopecia areata. Assay: immunoSEQ multiplex PCR; the TCRdb copy retains only in-frame clones and omits some. The table lists roughly 200,000 clones, about three fifths of them singletons. Sequencing used CD8+ T cells sorted from blood, obtained at week 24, from a patient treated with tofacitinib. The receptors come from a human donor with alopecia areata. CDR3s include the opening cysteine and the closing phenylalanine or tryptophan. A D gene is named only where the DNA matches it firmly. Clone size is not always given. Where it is, it says once, few, many or a class for expanded clones.

.	.	TRBV5-1	TRBJ1-6	CASGRSLLSPLHF	TGCGCCAGCGGCCGGTCCCTCCTTTCACCCCTCCACTTT
.	few	TRBV18	TRBJ2-2	CASSPRYQTESNTGELFF	TGTGCCAGCTCACCCCGCTACCAGACAGAGTCGAACACCGGGGAGCTGTTTTTT
TRBD1	.	TRBV6-5	TRBJ1-6	CASKTGTGDSPLHF	TGTGCCAGCAAAACCGGGACAGGTGACTCACCCCTCCACTTT
.	.	TRBV6-5	TRBJ2-1	CASSYGALNEQFF	TGTGCCAGCAGTTACGGGGCCCTCAATGAGCAGTTCTTC
.	.	TRBV5-6	TRBJ1-2	CASSFQSGVHTF	TGTGCCAGCAGCTTCCAGTCTGGGGTCCACACCTTC
TRBD1	.	TRBV27	TRBJ1-2	CASSLRQGNGYTF	TGTGCCAGCAGTTTACGACAGGGAAATGGCTACACCTTC
TRBD1	few	TRBV7-9	TRBJ1-1	CASSSPPDRGGEAFF	TGTGCCAGCAGCTCCCCACCGGACAGGGGAGGCGAAGCTTTCTTT
.	.	TRBV7-9	TRBJ1-1	CASSLSGRATEAFF	TGTGCCAGCAGCTTGTCCGGACGGGCGACTGAAGCTTTCTTT
TRBD1	.	TRBV2	TRBJ2-7	CASILDRYRRSYEQYF	TGTGCCAGCATCCTGGACAGGTATAGGCGCTCCTACGAGCAGTACTTC
.	.	TRBV5-6	TRBJ2-2	CASSWGTGNTGELFF	TGTGCCAGCAGCTGGGGGACGGGGAACACCGGGGAGCTGTTTTTT
TRBD1	.	TRBV27	TRBJ2-7	CASSPGGRGYEQYF	TGTGCCAGCAGTCCTGGAGGCAGGGGGTACGAGCAGTACTTC
.	.	TRBV21-1	TRBJ1-1	CGVRDTEAFF	TGTGGGGTACGGGACACTGAAGCTTTCTTT
.	few	TRBV27	TRBJ1-2	CASSAQWGLNYGYTF	TGTGCCAGCAGTGCCCAGTGGGGGCTCAACTATGGCTACACCTTC
.	.	TRBV15	TRBJ1-5	CATSSATNQPQHF	TGTGCCACCAGCAGTGCTACTAATCAGCCCCAGCATTTT
.	.	TRBV5-1	TRBJ2-1	CASSLDSPSSYNEQFF	TGCGCCAGCAGCTTGGATTCTCCGAGCTCCTACAATGAGCAGTTCTTC
.	few	TRBV27	TRBJ1-2	CASSSIGADGYTF	TGTGCCAGCAGTTCGATTGGGGCCGACGGCTACACCTTC
.	.	TRBV4-1	TRBJ1-2	CASSRGGFAIGYTF	TGCGCCAGCAGCCGAGGGGGGTTTGCCATTGGCTACACCTTC
.	.	TRBV2	TRBJ2-5	CASSGGWKETQYF	TGTGCCAGCAGTGGGGGCTGGAAAGAGACCCAGTACTTC
.	few	TRBV4-1	TRBJ1-5	CASSLTRQNQPQHF	TGCGCCAGCAGCCTGACCAGACAGAATCAGCCCCAGCATTTT
TRBD1	.	TRBV11-3	TRBJ2-2	CASSLVTTGDFNTGELFF	TGTGCCAGCAGCTTAGTTACGACAGGGGACTTCAACACCGGGGAGCTGTTTTTT
.	.	TRBV19	TRBJ1-1	CASSIKVSGTEAFF	TGTGCCAGTAGTATAAAGGTTAGCGGCACTGAAGCTTTCTTT
TRBD2	few	TRBV2	TRBJ2-5	CASKDLAGRGETQYF	TGTGCCAGCAAGGATCTAGCGGGGCGGGGAGAGACCCAGTACTTC
TRBD1	.	TRBV7-7	TRBJ2-5	CASSSTGEETQYF	TGTGCCAGCAGCTCGACAGGGGAAGAGACCCAGTACTTC
.	few	TRBV4-1	TRBJ1-5	CASSQAVGGRNQPQHF	TGCGCCAGCAGCCAAGCGGTAGGGGGTCGCAATCAGCCCCAGCATTTT
.	.	TRBV30	TRBJ2-7	CAWSEVSPYEQYF	TGTGCCTGGAGTGAGGTTAGCCCCTACGAGCAGTACTTC
.	.	TRBV2	TRBJ2-5	CASSGTGSQETQYF	TGTGCCAGCAGCGGGACGGGCAGCCAAGAGACCCAGTACTTC
TRBD2	.	TRBV7-9	TRBJ2-3	CASSLAGGTDTQYF	TGTGCCAGCAGCCTAGCGGGGGGCACAGATACGCAGTATTTT
TRBD2	.	TRBV30	TRBJ2-5	CAWSAFLASGQETQYF	TGTGCCTGGAGTGCCTTCCTGGCTAGCGGACAAGAGACCCAGTACTTC
TRBD2	few	TRBV28	TRBJ2-3	CASKWTSGFTDTQYF	TGTGCCAGCAAGTGGACTAGCGGGTTCACAGATACGCAGTATTTT
TRBD2	.	TRBV29-1	TRBJ2-1	CSVVGSRASGEPEQFF	TGCAGCGTTGTCGGGTCGAGGGCTAGCGGGGAGCCTGAGCAGTTCTTC
.	.	TRBV2	TRBJ2-7	CASSEGTEVYEQYF	TGTGCCAGCAGTGAAGGGACAGAAGTCTACGAGCAGTACTTC
.	.	TRBV5-1	TRBJ1-1	CASSQAGSRGVNTEAFF	TGCGCCAGCAGCCAAGCCGGGAGCCGGGGAGTGAACACTGAAGCTTTCTTT
TRBD1	once	TRBV4-1	TRBJ1-5	CASSQGGTGNSNQPQHF	TGCGCCAGCAGCCAGGGAGGGACAGGAAATAGCAATCAGCCCCAGCATTTT
.	.	TRBV15	TRBJ1-5	CATSGRGNQPQHF	TGTGCCACCAGCGGTAGGGGAAATCAGCCCCAGCATTTT
.	.	TRBV9	TRBJ1-4	CASSGEQAPNEKLFF	TGTGCCAGCAGCGGGGAACAGGCCCCTAATGAAAAACTGTTTTTT
.	.	TRBV18	TRBJ1-4	CASSLEGEKLFF	TGTGCCAGCTCACTAGAGGGTGAAAAACTGTTTTTT
.	.	TRBV5-4	TRBJ2-1	CASSLRSYNEQFF	TGTGCCAGCAGCTTGCGGTCGTACAATGAGCAGTTCTTC
.	few	TRBV15	TRBJ2-3	CATSLDQGADTQYF	TGTGCCACCTCGCTGGACCAAGGGGCAGATACGCAGTATTTT
TRBD2	.	TRBV27	TRBJ2-1	CASSLTGGDYNEQFF	TGTGCCAGCAGTTTAACCGGGGGGGACTACAATGAGCAGTTCTTC
.	few	TRBV7-6	TRBJ2-2	CASSHSVPSGELFF	TGTGCCAGCAGTCACTCCGTCCCAAGCGGGGAGCTGTTTTTT
.	few	TRBV5-1	TRBJ2-1	CASSLYRTDSYNEQFF	TGCGCCAGCAGCCTGTACAGGACTGACTCCTACAATGAGCAGTTCTTC